These T cell receptor beta chains were read from a single sample in a study of identical twins. A single record per CDR3 protein comes from TCRdb applying MiXCR to the 5' RACE reads. The sample lists approximately 600,000 distinct CDR3 sequences; about 7.1% were seen once. Separately, the same data were catalogued under a study of yellow fever vaccine responses in identical twins.

The sequenced material came from PBMCs. All receptors derive from a woman between 18 and 29 years old in good health. The CDR3 runs from the conserved cysteine through the conserved F or W. The order of the fields is clone size, D gene, J gene, V gene, CDR3 protein, CDR3 DNA. A D gene is named only where the DNA matches it firmly. Size tells how often a clone was seen (once, few, many) or the class of an expanded clone, and some rows leave it out.

-,-,TRBJ2-5,TRBV25-1,CASSGPDVGQETQYF,TGTGCCAGCAGTGGCCCAGATGTGGGCCAAGAGACCCAGTACTTC
-,-,TRBJ2-3,TRBV7-6,CASSPPGLFSTDTQYF,TGTGCCAGCAGCCCCCCCGGACTTTTTTCCACAGATACGCAGTATTTT
-,TRBD2,TRBJ2-1,TRBV12-5,CASGLILAGSGEQFF,TGTGCTAGTGGTTTGATTCTAGCGGGATCTGGGGAGCAGTTCTTC
-,TRBD2,TRBJ2-2,TRBV5-6,CASMAGVVTGELFF,TGTGCCAGCATGGCGGGAGTCGTTACCGGGGAGCTGTTTTTT
many,-,TRBJ1-5,TRBV12-3/TRBV12-4,CASSFYVNQPQHF,TGTGCCAGCAGTTTTTATGTAAATCAGCCCCAGCATTTT
many,-,TRBJ1-5,TRBV3-1,CASSPGLVNQPQHF,TGTGCCAGCAGCCCAGGCCTAGTCAATCAGCCCCAGCATTTT
-,-,TRBJ2-3,TRBV18,CASSFRGGTSDTQYF,TGTGCCAGCTCATTTCGGGGAGGAACCTCAGATACGCAGTATTTT
-,-,TRBJ1-5,TRBV6-1,CASSGTAQPQHF,TGTGCCAGCAGTGGTACAGCTCAGCCCCAGCATTTT
many,TRBD2,TRBJ2-1,TRBV5-1,CASSFVAGANNEQFF,TGCGCCAGCAGCTTCGTAGCGGGAGCAAACAATGAGCAGTTCTTC
few,TRBD1,TRBJ1-6,TRBV12-3/TRBV12-4,CASTPDRGNSPLHF,TGTGCCAGCACCCCCGACAGGGGGAACTCACCCCTCCACTTT
many,-,TRBJ2-2,TRBV29-1,CSVGDNHAGELFF,TGCAGCGTTGGCGACAATCACGCCGGGGAGCTGTTTTTT
many,-,TRBJ2-1,TRBV24-1,CATSDSTGNPYNEQFF,TGTGCCACCAGTGATTCGACCGGGAACCCCTACAATGAGCAGTTCTTC
many,-,TRBJ1-1,TRBV3-1,CASSPGDRNTEAFF,TGTGCCAGCAGCCCGGGGGACCGGAACACTGAAGCTTTCTTT
-,TRBD2,TRBJ2-3,TRBV20-1,CSASGGASDTQYF,TGCAGTGCTAGCGGGGGGGCCTCAGATACGCAGTATTTT
-,TRBD2,TRBJ2-3,TRBV7-6,CASSWTSGGLDTQYF,TGTGCCAGCAGCTGGACTAGCGGGGGGCTAGATACGCAGTATTTT
many,TRBD2,TRBJ2-1,TRBV12-3/TRBV12-4,CASSSIAGGKSREQFF,TGTGCCAGCAGTTCAATAGCGGGGGGAAAATCGCGCGAGCAGTTCTTC
many,-,TRBJ2-2,TRBV5-1,CASSPGQTTNTGELFF,TGCGCCAGCAGCCCTGGACAGACCACGAACACCGGGGAGCTGTTTTTT
-,-,TRBJ2-3,TRBV15,CATSDTNSTDTQYF,TGTGCCACCAGCGATACGAACAGCACAGATACGCAGTATTTT
few,TRBD2,TRBJ2-1,TRBV20-1,CSARDYKRGGSYNEQFF,TGCAGTGCTAGAGACTACAAGCGGGGGGGCTCCTACAATGAGCAGTTCTTC
few,TRBD2,TRBJ2-1,TRBV6-2/TRBV6-3,CASSTSGGSYNEQFF,TGTGCCAGCTCCACTAGCGGGGGTTCCTACAATGAGCAGTTCTTC
-,-,TRBJ1-6,TRBV27,CASSARELDNSPLHF,TGTGCCAGCAGTGCCAGGGAATTAGATAATTCACCCCTCCACTTT
few,-,TRBJ2-1,TRBV6-5,CASGHHNEQFF,TGTGCCAGCGGACACCACAATGAGCAGTTCTTC
many,-,TRBJ2-2,TRBV7-9,CASSLGRWGQDTGELFF,TGTGCCAGCAGCTTAGGTCGTTGGGGGCAGGACACCGGGGAGCTGTTTTTT
-,-,TRBJ1-1,TRBV12-3/TRBV12-4,CASSLQAGTEAFF,TGTGCCAGCAGTTTACAGGCGGGCACTGAAGCTTTCTTT
few,TRBD1,TRBJ1-5,TRBV6-1,CASSVIRDRGQGGGNQPQHF,TGTGCCAGCAGTGTAATCCGGGACAGGGGGCAGGGAGGTGGCAATCAGCCCCAGCATTTT
many,-,TRBJ2-7,TRBV7-8,CASSVAVSYEQYF,TGTGCCAGCAGCGTAGCTGTTTCCTACGAGCAGTACTTC
few,TRBD2,TRBJ2-3,TRBV28,CASSPVAGGPTDTQYF,TGTGCCAGCAGTCCCGTAGCGGGGGGCCCCACAGATACGCAGTATTTT
many,TRBD2,TRBJ2-1,TRBV12-3/TRBV12-4,CASSRGGLATYNEQFF,TGTGCCAGCAGTCGGGGGGGGCTAGCAACATACAATGAGCAGTTCTTC
many,-,TRBJ2-5,TRBV5-1,CASSLGNSVDETQYF,TGCGCCAGCAGCTTGGGGAATTCAGTGGATGAGACCCAGTACTTC
few,-,TRBJ2-3,TRBV7-2,CASSGQGGGVADTQYF,TGTGCCAGCAGCGGACAAGGGGGGGGAGTCGCAGATACGCAGTATTTT
many,-,TRBJ1-1,TRBV12-3/TRBV12-4,CASRYREATEAFF,TGTGCCAGCAGGTACAGGGAAGCGACTGAAGCTTTCTTT
few,-,TRBJ2-2,TRBV5-1,CASSLGGQYTGELFF,TGCGCCAGCAGCTTAGGCGGACAGTACACCGGGGAGCTGTTTTTT
few,-,TRBJ1-1,TRBV28,CASSSPGKAFF,TGTGCCAGCAGTTCCCCCGGCAAAGCTTTCTTT
-,TRBD2,TRBJ2-5,TRBV12-3/TRBV12-4,CASSPQRGAQETQYF,TGTGCCAGCAGTCCCCAGCGGGGTGCCCAAGAGACCCAGTACTTC
few,TRBD1,TRBJ2-5,TRBV4-1,CASSQANNPGQGVQQETQYF,TGCGCCAGCAGCCAGGCCAATAACCCGGGACAGGGGGTGCAACAAGAGACCCAGTACTTC
-,TRBD2,TRBJ2-3,TRBV11-2,CASSLEGLAGDTQYF,TGTGCCAGCAGCTTAGAGGGGTTAGCGGGGGATACGCAGTATTTT
many,TRBD1,TRBJ1-3,TRBV12-3/TRBV12-4,CASSLGTGGNTIYF,TGTGCCAGCAGCTTAGGGACAGGAGGAAACACCATATATTTT
few,TRBD1,TRBJ2-2,TRBV12-3/TRBV12-4,CASTRAGGTGELFF,TGTGCCAGCACTCGGGCAGGGGGAACCGGGGAGCTGTTTTTT
-,TRBD2,TRBJ2-1,TRBV11-2,CASSHGLAENNEQFF,TGTGCCAGCAGTCATGGACTAGCGGAGAACAATGAGCAGTTCTTC
few,-,TRBJ1-4,TRBV20-1,CSAIPLRATNEKLFF,TGCAGTGCTATTCCCCTCAGGGCAACTAATGAAAAACTGTTTTTT
-,-,TRBJ2-3,TRBV14,CASSQDRGLPTDTQYF,TGTGCCAGCAGCCAAGACAGGGGCCTGCCCACAGATACGCAGTATTTT
few,TRBD1,TRBJ1-4,TRBV12-3/TRBV12-4,CASSLRTGGGEKLFF,TGTGCCAGCAGTCTACGGACAGGGGGCGGTGAAAAACTGTTTTTT
many,-,TRBJ1-5,TRBV10-3,CAISDGQTGNQPQHF,TGTGCCATCAGTGATGGGCAGACGGGCAATCAGCCCCAGCATTTT
-,-,TRBJ1-2,TRBV5-1,CASSPSGAWGYTF,TGCGCCAGCAGCCCCAGCGGGGCGTGGGGCTACACCTTC
few,-,TRBJ1-1,TRBV7-9,CASSSPTLSEAFF,TGTGCCAGCAGCTCCCCTACCCTCTCTGAAGCTTTCTTT
many,-,TRBJ2-2,TRBV5-6,CASSLTNRAGELFF,TGTGCCAGCAGCCTTACTAACAGGGCCGGGGAGCTGTTTTTT
few,-,TRBJ2-7,TRBV25-1,CASSDPGPNSYDQYF,TGTGCCAGCAGTGACCCGGGACCGAACTCCTACGACCAGTACTTC
-,-,TRBJ2-7,TRBV6-1,CASSEIIGGYEQYF,TGTGCCAGCAGTGAGATTATAGGGGGCTACGAGCAGTACTTC
-,-,TRBJ1-1,TRBV20-1,CSAPEELDMNTEAFF,TGCAGTGCACCCGAGGAATTGGATATGAACACTGAAGCTTTCTTT
many,TRBD1,TRBJ1-2,TRBV12-3/TRBV12-4,CASSLRQGGYTF,TGTGCCAGCAGTTTGAGACAGGGTGGCTACACCTTC
many,-,TRBJ2-1,TRBV7-2,CASRRAANNEQFF,TGTGCCAGCAGAAGAGCGGCTAACAATGAGCAGTTCTTC
many,-,TRBJ2-5,TRBV25-1,CASSESPSWGRGETQYF,TGTGCCAGCAGTGAATCCCCATCATGGGGGCGCGGGGAGACCCAGTACTTC
-,-,TRBJ1-4,TRBV7-9,CASSLAGANLFEKLFF,TGTGCCAGCAGCTTAGCCGGGGCGAATCTTTTTGAAAAACTGTTTTTT
-,-,TRBJ1-6,TRBV7-2,CASSLVDSSTPLHF,TGTGCCAGCAGCTTAGTGGACAGCTCGACACCCCTCCACTTT
-,-,TRBJ2-2,TRBV29-1,CSVGTPNTGELFF,TGCAGCGTTGGGACACCGAACACCGGGGAGCTGTTTTTT